The present T cell receptor beta chain was sequenced within a study of control samples from healthy donors and cancer patients. Germline lookup yields CDR1 SNHLY and CDR2 FYNNEI. Trimming pared 2 bases from V and 1 base from J, leaving 8 bases between. This CDR3 comprises 14 residues. Generated by immunoSEQ multiplex PCR, the TCRdb table keeps only in-frame clones and is missing some. The data contain about 120,000 clones, 85% to 90% of them singletons. The specimen sequenced was PBMCs. This receptor was taken from a woman in her 50s with colorectal cancer. This sequence joins TRBV2 and TRBJ1-1; D call uncertain. The CDR3 bases are TGTGCCAGCAGTGAAAGGCCGGGGAACACTGAAGCTTTCTTT. Residues: CASSERPGNTEAFF.